The sequence of this TCR beta chain was determined in a study of cytomegalovirus exposure and HLA in healthy donors. This CDR3 has 11 amino acids. The germline V gene has CDR1 DFQATT and CDR2 SNEGSKA (reference sequence). V was pared by 3 bases and J by 8 bases, with 10 bases between. Assay used: immunoSEQ multiplex PCR; TCRdb lists only in-frame clones, some missing. The profile shows more than 140,000 clones, roughly nine tenths of them singletons. The clonotype originates from a woman under 30 in good health and CMV-seropositive. Sequencing used PBMCs. The chain is built from TRBV20-1 and TRBJ1-2, with D perhaps matching TRBD1 (5 bases). The CDR3 coding sequence is TGCAGTGCTAGTTCGGGGGAGGGCTACACCTTC. Residues: CSASSGEGYTF.